Following are 6 T cell receptor beta chains from one sample sequenced in a study of blood T cell repertoires in COVID-19. Repertoires were generated with immunoSEQ multiplex PCR, while TCRdb's copy carries only in-frame clones and drops some. The sample has 160,000 or so clones, approximately 90% seen once; the top ten hold more than 2%. The sequenced material came from peripheral blood. Receptors were obtained from a man younger than 35 with acute or convalescent COVID-19.

This chain joins TRBV2 and TRBJ2-3; 13 bases agree with TRBD2. The V gene end was trimmed by 6 bases and the J gene end by 1 base; junction bases not matched to a gene: 4. The germline V gene encodes CDR1 SNHLY and CDR2 FYNNEI. The CDR3 spans 16 residues. Here the CDR3 reads CASSAGLAGGTDTQYF. DNA of the CDR3: TGTGCCAGCAGCGCCGGACTAGCGGGAGGCACAGATACGCAGTATTTT.

This clone showed up just a few times. The V call is TRBV12-5, the J call TRBJ2-5; D call uncertain. CDR1 is LGHNT and CDR2 is FRNRAP in the germline V gene. CDR3 length equals 11 residues. Trimming shortened V by 4 bases and J by 9 bases, and 9 bases separated the two germline ends. The CDR3 DNA sequence: TGTGCTAGTGGTTCAGGCCGTGCCCAGTACTTC. It specifies CASGSGRAQYF.

The CDR3 region is CASSLSPERGTTEAFF. DNA for the CDR3: TGTGCCAGCAGCTTAAGTCCCGAGAGGGGGACCACTGAAGCTTTCTTT. V and J are TRBV7-6 and TRBJ1-1, with D perhaps matching TRBD1 (6 bases). Germline CDR1 SGHVS, CDR2 FNYEAQ. This CDR3 has 16 amino acids. V lost 2 bases and J lost 4, with 17 bases in between. The variable domain in full, with the rest retrieved from reference TRBV7-6 and TRBJ1-1, is GAGVSQSPRYKVTKRGQDVALRCDPISGHVSLYWYRQALGQGPEFLTYFNYEAQQDKSGLPNDRFSAERPEGSISTLTIQRTEQRDSAMYRCASSLSPERGTTEAFFGQGTRLTVV.

The chain employs TRBV5-4 and TRBJ2-5; 9 nucleotides agree with TRBD1. V lost 3 bases to trimming and J lost 3 bases; unmatched junction nucleotides: 15. Looked up from germline, CDR1 is SGHNT and CDR2 is YYREEE (reference sequence). This CDR3 is built from 18 residues. CDR3 in DNA: TGTGCCAGCAGCTCGACCGGGACAGGGAACTCGGGGGAAGAGACCCAGTACTTC. Amino acids: CASSSTGTGNSGEETQYF.

This chain connects TRBV5-1 to TRBJ1-5; 9 bases agree with TRBD1. The CDR3 length is 13 residues. The germline V gene has CDR1 SGHRS and CDR2 YFSETQ. V trimming: 9 bases; J trimming: 5 bases; junction bases outside the gene matches: 6. The DNA of the CDR3 is TGCGCCACCGGGACAGGGAGAGATCAGCCCCAGCATTTT. This translates into CATGTGRDQPQHF.

CDR3 nucleotide sequence: TGCGCCAGCACCCAGAACGCACCACCACAATCGAAGGCGGGGCCAGCCTACGAGCAGTACTTC. Translating gives CASTQNAPPQSKAGPAYEQYF. This chain connects TRBV23-1 to TRBJ2-7; a possible D gene is TRBD2 (6 bases). TRBV23-1 is an ORF, and what it does is uncertain. The CDR3 loop spans 21 amino acids. V lost 7 bases, J lost 2 bases, and 36 bases lay in between.